This T cell receptor beta chain was captured in a study of control samples from healthy donors and cancer patients. Trimming left V 2 bases short and J 5 bases short, with 10 bases between. The germline V gene encodes CDR1 SEHNR and CDR2 FQNEAQ (reference sequence). The CDR3 runs 14 residues. Profiled with immunoSEQ multiplex PCR; TCRdb holds only in-frame clones, not every one. The sample has approximately 160,000 clones, approximately 90% seen once; the top ten hold less than 0.75%. V gene TRBV7-9 combines with J gene TRBJ2-1; D perhaps matches TRBD1 (5 bases). This clonotype originated in a woman in her 30s in good health. The material sequenced was blood. The CDR3, as DNA: TGTGCCAGCAGCTTAACCCAGGGAAACAATGAGCAGTTCTTC. This encodes CASSLTQGNNEQFF. The entire variable domain, with the rest obtained from reference TRBV7-9 and TRBJ2-1, is as follows: DTGVSQNPRHKITKRGQNVTFRCDPISEHNRLYWYRQTLGQGPEFLTYFQNEAQLEKSRLLSDRFSAERPKGSFSTLEIQRTEQGDSAMYLCASSLTQGNNEQFFGPGTRLTVL.